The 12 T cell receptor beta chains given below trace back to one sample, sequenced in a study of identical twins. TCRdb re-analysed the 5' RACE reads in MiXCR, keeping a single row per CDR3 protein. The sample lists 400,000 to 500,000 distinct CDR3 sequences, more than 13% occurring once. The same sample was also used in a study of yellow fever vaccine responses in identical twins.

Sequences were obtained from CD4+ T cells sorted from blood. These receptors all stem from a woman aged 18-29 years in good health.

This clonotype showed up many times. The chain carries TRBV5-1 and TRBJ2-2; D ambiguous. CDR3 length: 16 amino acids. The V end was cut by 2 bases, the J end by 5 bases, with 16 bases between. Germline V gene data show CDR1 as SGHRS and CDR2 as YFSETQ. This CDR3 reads CASSFHGSPSTGELFF. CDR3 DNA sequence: TGCGCCAGCAGCTTTCATGGTAGTCCCTCGACCGGGGAGCTGTTTTTT.

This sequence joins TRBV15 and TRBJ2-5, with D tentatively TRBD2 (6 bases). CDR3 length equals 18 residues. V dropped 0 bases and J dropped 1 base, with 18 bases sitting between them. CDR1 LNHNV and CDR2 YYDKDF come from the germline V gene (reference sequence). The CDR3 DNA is TGTGCCACCAGCAGAGAGGTTAAAAGTGGCGGGACCCAAGAGACCCAGTACTTC. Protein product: CATSREVKSGGTQETQYF.

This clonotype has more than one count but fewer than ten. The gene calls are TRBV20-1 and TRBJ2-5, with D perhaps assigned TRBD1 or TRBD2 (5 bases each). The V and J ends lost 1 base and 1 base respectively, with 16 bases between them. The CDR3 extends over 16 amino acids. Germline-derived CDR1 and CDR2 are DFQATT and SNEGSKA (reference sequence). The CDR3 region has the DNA TGCAGTGCTAGAGGACAGAGCGAGGGTACCCAAGAGACCCAGTACTTC. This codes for CSARGQSEGTQETQYF.

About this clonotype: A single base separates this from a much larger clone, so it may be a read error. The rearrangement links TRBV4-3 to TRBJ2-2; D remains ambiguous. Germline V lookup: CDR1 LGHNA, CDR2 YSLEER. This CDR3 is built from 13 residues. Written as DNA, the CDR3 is TGCGTCAGCAGCCAAGATATCACCGGGGAGCTGTTTTTT. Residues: CVSSQDITGELFF.

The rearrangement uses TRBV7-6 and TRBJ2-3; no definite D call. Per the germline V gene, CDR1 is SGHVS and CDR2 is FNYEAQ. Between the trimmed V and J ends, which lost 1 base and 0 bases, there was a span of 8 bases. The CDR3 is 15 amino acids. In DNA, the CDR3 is TGTGCCAGCAGCTTAGTACCTCAGAGCACAGATACGCAGTATTTT. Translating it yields CASSLVPQSTDTQYF.

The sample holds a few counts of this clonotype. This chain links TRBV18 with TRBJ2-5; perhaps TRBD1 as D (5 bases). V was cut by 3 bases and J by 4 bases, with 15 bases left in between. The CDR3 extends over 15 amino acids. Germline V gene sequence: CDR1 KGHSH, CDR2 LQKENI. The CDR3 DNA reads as TGTGCCAGCTCACCTTTTGACAGTCCCGCAGAGACCCAGTACTTC. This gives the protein CASSPFDSPAETQYF. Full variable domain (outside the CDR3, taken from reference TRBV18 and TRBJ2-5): NAGVMQNPRHLVRRRGQEARLRCSPMKGHSHVYWYRQLPEEGLKFMVYLQKENIIDESGMPKERFSAEFPKEGPSILRIQQVVRGDSAAYFCASSPFDSPAETQYFGPGTRLLVL.

The CDR3 DNA reads TGTGCCAGCAGTGGTCGGCCTAGGAACACAGATACGCAGTATTTT. Translation gives CASSGRPRNTDTQYF. This chain uses TRBV6-1 with TRBJ2-3, with D unclear. The CDR3 is made up of 15 amino acids. In germline, CDR1 is MNHNS, CDR2 SASEGT. V gave up 4 bases and J gave up 2 bases, with 13 bases separating them.

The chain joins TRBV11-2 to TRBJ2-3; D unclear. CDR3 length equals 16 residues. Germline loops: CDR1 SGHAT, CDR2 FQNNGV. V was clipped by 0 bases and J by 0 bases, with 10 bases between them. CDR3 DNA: TGTGCCAGCAGCTTAGATCGGGCGTCTAGCACAGATACGCAGTATTTT. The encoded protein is CASSLDRASSTDTQYF. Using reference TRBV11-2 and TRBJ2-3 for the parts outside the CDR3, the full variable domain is EAGVAQSPRYKIIEKRQSVAFWCNPISGHATLYWYQQILGQGPKLLIQFQNNGVVDDSQLPKDRFSAERLKGVDSTLKIQPAKLEDSAVYLCASSLDRASSTDTQYFGPGTRLTVL.

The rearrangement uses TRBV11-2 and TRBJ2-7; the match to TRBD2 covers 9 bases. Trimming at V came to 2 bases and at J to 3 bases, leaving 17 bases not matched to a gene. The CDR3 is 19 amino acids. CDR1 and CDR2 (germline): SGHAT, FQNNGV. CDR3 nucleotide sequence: TGTGCCAGCAGCTTATACGGCGGTCGGGCTAGCGGGGACTTCTACGAGCAGTACTTC. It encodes CASSLYGGRASGDFYEQYF.

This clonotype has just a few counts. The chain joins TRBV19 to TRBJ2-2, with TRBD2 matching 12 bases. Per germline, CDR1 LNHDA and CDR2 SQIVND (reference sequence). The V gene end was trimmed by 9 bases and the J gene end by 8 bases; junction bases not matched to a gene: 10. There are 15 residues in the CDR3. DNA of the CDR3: TGTGCCAGCCGAGGACTAGCGGGATCGTCTGGGGAGCTGTTTTTT. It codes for CASRGLAGSSGELFF.

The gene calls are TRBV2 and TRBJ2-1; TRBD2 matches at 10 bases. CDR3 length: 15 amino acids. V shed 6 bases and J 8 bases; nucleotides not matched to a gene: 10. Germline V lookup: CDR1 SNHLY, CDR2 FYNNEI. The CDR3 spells CASRGLAAPGDEQFF. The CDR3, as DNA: TGTGCCAGCAGAGGACTAGCGGCCCCAGGGGATGAGCAGTTCTTC.

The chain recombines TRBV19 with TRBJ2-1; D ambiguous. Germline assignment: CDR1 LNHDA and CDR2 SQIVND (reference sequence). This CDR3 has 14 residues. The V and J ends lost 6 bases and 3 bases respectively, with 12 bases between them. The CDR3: CASSLESFYNEQFF. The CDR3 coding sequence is TGTGCCAGTAGCTTGGAATCCTTCTACAATGAGCAGTTCTTC.